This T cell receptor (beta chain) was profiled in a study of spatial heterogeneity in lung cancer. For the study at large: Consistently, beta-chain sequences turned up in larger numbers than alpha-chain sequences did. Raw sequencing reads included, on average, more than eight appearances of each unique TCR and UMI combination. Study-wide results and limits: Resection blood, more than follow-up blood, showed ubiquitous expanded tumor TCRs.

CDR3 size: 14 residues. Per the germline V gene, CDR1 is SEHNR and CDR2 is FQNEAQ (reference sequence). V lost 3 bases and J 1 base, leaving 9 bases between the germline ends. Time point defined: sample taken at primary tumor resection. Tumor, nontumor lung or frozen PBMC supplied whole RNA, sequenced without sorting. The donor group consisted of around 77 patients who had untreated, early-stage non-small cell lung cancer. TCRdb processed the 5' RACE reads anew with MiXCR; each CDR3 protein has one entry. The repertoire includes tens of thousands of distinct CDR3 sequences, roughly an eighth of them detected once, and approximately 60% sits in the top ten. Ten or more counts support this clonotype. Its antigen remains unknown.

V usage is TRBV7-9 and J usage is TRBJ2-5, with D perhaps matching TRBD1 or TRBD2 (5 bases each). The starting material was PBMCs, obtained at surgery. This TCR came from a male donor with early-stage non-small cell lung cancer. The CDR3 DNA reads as TGTGCCAGCAGCTTTCTAGGGACCCAAGAGACCCAGTACTTC. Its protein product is CASSFLGTQETQYF.